These T cell receptor beta chains were read from a single sample in a study of blood T cell repertoires in COVID-19. Sequenced by immunoSEQ multiplex PCR; TCRdb stores in-frame clones only, minus some. The sample has 160,000 or so clones, around 83% seen once. Sequencing was performed on peripheral blood. The origin of the receptors is a human donor in a cohort sampled during active COVID-19. CDR3s include the opening cysteine and the closing phenylalanine or tryptophan. A D gene is named only where the DNA matches it firmly. For some rows the clone size is stated as once, few or many, or as a class when expanded; others skip it.

d_gene	abundance	j_gene	v_gene	CDR3aa	CDR3nt
NA	NA	TRBJ2-4	TRBV7-2	CASSWTGGLENIQYF	TGTGCCAGCAGCTGGACTGGTGGGTTGGAAAACATTCAGTACTTC
TRBD1	NA	TRBJ1-2	TRBV5-6	CASSLGDRPFYGYTF	TGTGCCAGCAGCTTGGGGGACAGGCCATTCTATGGCTACACCTTC
NA	NA	TRBJ1-2	TRBV7-2	CASSLPGRYGYTF	TGTGCCAGCAGTCTTCCAGGGCGGTATGGCTACACCTTC
TRBD1	NA	TRBJ2-7	TRBV6-5	CASMLGTASSYEQYF	TGTGCCAGCATGTTGGGGACAGCATCATCTTACGAGCAGTACTTC
TRBD2	few	TRBJ2-1	TRBV10-1	CASSESASGRNEQFF	TGCGCCAGCAGTGAGTCGGCTAGCGGGAGGAATGAGCAGTTCTTC
NA	NA	TRBJ1-2	TRBV12-3/TRBV12-4	CASSFGLRETF	TGTGCCAGCAGTTTCGGATTAAGGGAGACCTTC
TRBD1	few	TRBJ1-5	TRBV15	CATSTGTGDPNQPQHF	TGTGCCACCAGCACTGGGACAGGGGATCCAAATCAGCCCCAGCATTTT
NA	NA	TRBJ2-7	TRBV9	CASSVGSGAGVSYEQYF	TGTGCCAGCAGCGTAGGGTCCGGCGCCGGGGTCTCCTACGAGCAGTACTTC
TRBD2	NA	TRBJ2-7	TRBV25-1	CASSEWGGGEQYF	TGTGCCAGCAGTGAATGGGGGGGAGGCGAGCAGTACTTC
NA	NA	TRBJ1-2	TRBV28	CASSLQINYGYTF	TGTGCCAGCAGTTTGCAGATAAACTATGGCTACACCTTC
NA	NA	TRBJ2-6	TRBV28	CASSLGGPAGANVLTF	TGTGCCAGCAGTTTGGGAGGCCCAGCTGGGGCCAACGTCCTGACTTTC
NA	NA	TRBJ2-2	TRBV5-1	CASSTPGHFTTGELFF	TGCGCCAGCAGCACGCCGGGACATTTTACCACCGGGGAGCTGTTTTTT
NA	NA	TRBJ1-1	TRBV6-5	CASTFRGNTEAFF	TGTGCCAGCACCTTCCGGGGGAACACTGAAGCTTTCTTT
TRBD2	few	TRBJ2-5	TRBV7-9	CASSPGTTRETQYF	TGTGCCAGCAGCCCCGGGACTACAAGGGAGACCCAGTACTTC
TRBD2	NA	TRBJ2-6	TRBV19	CASSMGGAGANVLTF	TGTGCCAGTAGTATGGGGGGGGCTGGGGCCAACGTCCTGACTTTC
NA	NA	TRBJ1-1	TRBV7-9	CASTPGVNTEAFF	TGTGCCAGCACTCCCGGAGTGAACACTGAAGCTTTCTTT
NA	NA	TRBJ1-2	TRBV5-1	CASSLSRTEANYGYTF	TGCGCCAGCAGCTTGTCCCGGACAGAAGCTAACTATGGCTACACCTTC
NA	few	TRBJ2-7	TRBV3-1/TRBV3-2	CASTPGEGESQYF	TGTGCCAGCACCCCGGGGGAAGGGGAATCGCAGTACTTC
TRBD1	NA	TRBJ1-2	TRBV18	CASTLDRGDYGYTF	TGTGCCAGCACACTTGACAGGGGGGACTATGGCTACACCTTC
TRBD2	NA	TRBJ2-1	TRBV6-2/TRBV6-3	CASSPRSLGSGISYNEQFF	TGTGCCAGCAGCCCCAGGTCCCTGGGTAGCGGGATTTCCTACAATGAGCAGTTCTTC
NA	NA	TRBJ1-2	TRBV2	CASQKRGRHYGYTF	TGTGCCAGCCAGAAGCGGGGGCGTCACTATGGCTACACCTTC
TRBD2	NA	TRBJ2-6	TRBV7-2	CASSLVASGRTGANVLTF	TGTGCCAGCAGCTTAGTGGCTAGCGGGAGAACTGGGGCCAACGTCCTGACTTTC
NA	NA	TRBJ1-5	TRBV18	CASSRREASNQPQHF	TGTGCCAGCTCCCGCCGGGAGGCCAGCAATCAGCCCCAGCATTTT
NA	NA	TRBJ2-7	TRBV19	CASSIAVGSREQYF	TGTGCCAGTAGTATCGCTGTCGGGTCGAGGGAGCAGTACTTC
NA	NA	TRBJ2-2	TRBV6-1	CASSEVGGKAGELFF	TGTGCCAGCAGTGAAGTTGGAGGGAAGGCCGGGGAGCTGTTTTTT
TRBD2	NA	TRBJ2-1	TRBV19	CASSIGSSGSILNEQFF	TGTGCCAGTAGTATAGGAAGTAGCGGGAGTATACTTAATGAGCAGTTCTTC
TRBD1	NA	TRBJ1-6	TRBV4-1	CASSQPTDRGNSPLHF	TGCGCCAGCAGCCAACCCACAGACAGGGGAAATTCACCCCTCCACTTT
NA	NA	TRBJ1-6	TRBV28	CASSFTGSSYNSPLHF	TGTGCCAGCAGTTTTACGGGGAGCTCCTATAATTCACCCCTCCACTTT
NA	NA	TRBJ2-7	TRBV28	CASRRLDSYEQYF	TGTGCCAGCAGACGCCTTGACAGTTACGAGCAGTACTTC
TRBD1	NA	TRBJ2-7	TRBV11-3	CASSAGQGYEQYF	TGTGCCAGCAGCGCGGGACAGGGCTACGAGCAGTACTTC
TRBD1	NA	TRBJ2-1	TRBV9	CASSVRSRTGGEQFF	TGTGCCAGCAGCGTACGGTCCCGGACAGGAGGTGAGCAGTTCTTC
NA	NA	TRBJ1-5	TRBV5-4	CASSLRDQPQHF	TGTGCCAGCAGCTTACGGGATCAGCCCCAGCATTTT
NA	NA	TRBJ2-7	TRBV18	CASSPPTWTALYEQYF	TGTGCCAGCTCACCACCGACCTGGACAGCCCTGTACGAGCAGTACTTC
NA	NA	TRBJ1-1	TRBV20-1	CSARDRAEAFF	TGCAGTGCTAGAGATCGGGCTGAAGCTTTCTTT
NA	NA	TRBJ1-2	TRBV28	CASSGGAVYGYTF	TGTGCCAGCAGTGGAGGGGCAGTCTATGGCTACACCTTC
TRBD1	NA	TRBJ1-1	TRBV28	CASRAPGQGNTEAFF	TGTGCCAGCAGGGCTCCGGGACAGGGGAACACTGAAGCTTTCTTT
NA	NA	TRBJ2-7	TRBV7-9	CASSSTQKAVYEQYF	TGTGCCAGCAGCTCAACACAAAAGGCGGTTTACGAGCAGTACTTC
TRBD2	once	TRBJ2-1	TRBV4-3	CASSQDPGLAVYNEQFF	TGCGCCAGCAGCCAAGACCCTGGACTAGCGGTTTACAATGAGCAGTTCTTC
NA	NA	TRBJ2-7	TRBV4-3	CASSQVPGIQYEQYF	TGCGCCAGCAGCCAAGTTCCGGGGATACAATACGAGCAGTACTTC
TRBD1	NA	TRBJ1-1	TRBV12-3/TRBV12-4	CASTRTGNTEAFF	TGTGCCAGCACCAGGACAGGGAACACTGAAGCTTTCTTT
TRBD1	NA	TRBJ2-7	TRBV7-9	CASSLARGQAAYEQYF	TGTGCCAGCAGCTTAGCGAGAGGACAGGCCGCCTACGAGCAGTACTTC
NA	NA	TRBJ2-7	TRBV5-6	CASSPQTGVREQYF	TGTGCCAGCAGCCCACAGACCGGGGTCCGCGAGCAGTACTTC
NA	NA	TRBJ1-2	TRBV7-9	CASSLRDRPNYGYTF	TGTGCCAGCAGCTTACGTGACAGACCTAACTATGGCTACACCTTC
NA	NA	TRBJ1-1	TRBV6-2/TRBV6-3	CASSLQGAGHKAFF	TGTGCCAGCAGTTTACAGGGAGCGGGACATAAAGCTTTCTTT
NA	few	TRBJ1-3	TRBV5-1	CASSLDVRRWDTIYF	TGCGCCAGCAGCTTGGATGTCCGGAGATGGGACACCATATATTTT
TRBD2	few	TRBJ2-4	TRBV4-1	CASSQGLAGGMAKNIQYF	TGCGCCAGCAGCCAGGGACTAGCGGGAGGGATGGCCAAAAACATTCAGTACTTC
NA	NA	TRBJ2-7	TRBV13	CASSLTGEGDNEQYF	TGTGCCAGCAGCTTGACTGGGGAGGGGGACAACGAGCAGTACTTC
NA	few	TRBJ2-5	TRBV5-1	CASSLPGEGETQYF	TGCGCCAGCAGCTTGCCGGGAGAGGGTGAGACCCAGTACTTC
TRBD2	NA	TRBJ2-7	TRBV4-3	CASSQDRGSYEQYF	TGCGCCAGCAGCCAAGATCGCGGGAGCTACGAGCAGTACTTC
TRBD2	NA	TRBJ2-5	TRBV7-9	CASSYPPGGETQYF	TGTGCCAGCAGCTATCCCCCGGGGGGGGAGACCCAGTACTTC
TRBD1	once	TRBJ1-1	TRBV9	CASSVQGVNTEAFF	TGTGCCAGCAGCGTACAGGGGGTGAACACTGAAGCTTTCTTT
NA	NA	TRBJ2-5	TRBV7-2	CASSWTPQETQYF	TGTGCCAGCAGCTGGACACCGCAAGAGACCCAGTACTTC
NA	NA	TRBJ2-7	TRBV28	CASSLLLGTYEQYF	TGTGCCAGCAGTTTATTACTAGGAACCTACGAGCAGTACTTC
NA	NA	TRBJ1-5	TRBV25-1	CASSDREGGGNQPQHF	TGTGCCAGCAGTGATCGGGAGGGGGGAGGCAATCAGCCCCAGCATTTT
NA	many	TRBJ1-1	TRBV6-6	CATFGNRENTEAFF	TGTGCCACCTTCGGAAACAGGGAGAACACTGAAGCTTTCTTT
TRBD2	NA	TRBJ2-1	TRBV20-1	CSASLAGADTYNEQFF	TGCAGTGCTAGTTTAGCGGGGGCTGATACCTACAATGAGCAGTTCTTC
TRBD1	NA	TRBJ1-1	TRBV7-2	CASSFSGTGGTEAFF	TGTGCCAGCAGCTTCTCCGGGACAGGGGGCACTGAAGCTTTCTTT
NA	few	TRBJ1-5	TRBV6-2/TRBV6-3	CASSHGQPQHF	TGTGCCAGCAGTCACGGTCAGCCCCAGCATTTT